The subject of this entry is one T cell receptor (beta chain). Method: immunoSEQ multiplex PCR; TCRdb's copy keeps in-frame clones and lacks some. The data contain 300,000 to 400,000 clones, approximately 87% of them singletons. This sample was included in a study of Ad26.COV2.S vaccination and SARS-CoV-2 variants. Described treatment: roughly 18 received Ad26.COV2.S at low or high dose, single or two shots; five or six received placebo; per-sample allocation not given. Collection of samples fell on day 63 after the first vaccine or placebo injection. V lost 0 bases and J lost 6, with 12 bases in between. The CDR3 is made up of 14 amino acids. Germline values: CDR1 SGHNT, CDR2 YYREEE (reference sequence).

Source: peripheral blood, taken in a trial of Ad26.COV2.S vaccine versus placebo. The chain carries TRBV5-4 and TRBJ1-1; D is possibly TRBD1 (5 bases). The source is a person aged 18-60 years who received the Ad26.COV2.S COVID-19 vaccine or a placebo. The chain's CDR3 is CASSLDGVGAEAFF. The CDR3 region has the DNA TGTGCCAGCAGCTTGGACGGGGTAGGGGCTGAAGCTTTCTTT.